Listed below are T cell receptor beta chains from one sample, sequenced in a study of blood T cell repertoires in COVID-19. The protocol was immunoSEQ multiplex PCR, while the TCRdb copy is restricted to in-frame clones and leaves out a portion. The data show 95,000 to 110,000 clones, about 80% seen once. The sequencing sample was made of peripheral blood. Source of these receptors: a human donor in a cohort sampled during active COVID-19. CDR3s include the opening cysteine and the closing phenylalanine or tryptophan. The D gene is left open where the match is weak. Clone sizes are given selectively: once, few, many, or a class where the clone is expanded.

. | TRBJ1-2 | TRBV27 | . | CASSNSYGYTF | TGTGCCAGCAGTAACAGCTATGGCTACACCTTC
. | TRBJ1-1 | TRBV4-3 | . | CASSQDTGYAEAFF | TGCGCCAGCAGCCAAGATACGGGGTACGCTGAAGCTTTCTTT
. | TRBJ1-2 | TRBV11-3 | TRBD1 | CASSPSPGQGIFNYGYTF | TGTGCCAGCAGCCCCAGTCCGGGACAGGGGATATTTAACTATGGCTACACCTTC
. | TRBJ2-5 | TRBV5-6 | TRBD2 | CASSSYTAGGYQETQYF | TGTGCCAGCAGCTCTTACACTGCGGGGGGGTACCAAGAGACCCAGTACTTC
. | TRBJ1-2 | TRBV27 | TRBD1 | CASSSQGAINYGYTF | TGTGCCAGCAGTTCTCAGGGGGCCATAAACTATGGCTACACCTTC
. | TRBJ2-7 | TRBV27 | . | CASSLTGAYEQYF | TGTGCCAGCAGTTTAACAGGAGCCTACGAGCAGTACTTC
. | TRBJ2-5 | TRBV5-1 | TRBD2 | CASSLVTSGLTQATQYF | TGCGCCAGCAGCTTGGTGACTAGCGGGTTGACCCAAGCGACCCAGTACTTC
. | TRBJ1-1 | TRBV7-9 | TRBD1 | CASSQSTGVVTEAFF | TGTGCCAGCAGCCAGTCGACAGGGGTCGTCACTGAAGCTTTCTTT
once | TRBJ1-2 | TRBV6-5 | . | CASSYRDSYGYTF | TGTGCCAGCAGTTACCGAGATTCTTATGGCTACACCTTC
. | TRBJ1-2 | TRBV4-2 | . | CASSQDKSSEDDLGYTF | TGTGCCAGCAGCCAAGATAAATCCTCGGAGGACGACTTGGGCTACACCTTC
. | TRBJ2-1 | TRBV12-3/TRBV12-4 | TRBD1 | CASSTRQGGEQFF | TGTGCCAGCAGTACCCGACAGGGTGGTGAGCAGTTCTTC
. | TRBJ2-1 | TRBV7-2 | . | CASSFSSYNEQFF | TGTGCCAGCAGCTTTAGCTCCTACAATGAGCAGTTCTTC
few | TRBJ1-5 | TRBV19 | TRBD1 | CASSIGQGALGNQPQHF | TGTGCCAGTAGTATAGGACAGGGGGCTTTGGGCAATCAGCCCCAGCATTTT
. | TRBJ1-1 | TRBV5-5 | TRBD1 | CASSPGQGATIEAFF | TGTGCCAGCAGCCCCGGACAGGGGGCTACTATTGAAGCTTTCTTT
. | TRBJ2-5 | TRBV14 | . | CASSQGVFRAGETQYF | TGTGCCAGCAGCCAAGGAGTTTTCAGGGCAGGAGAGACCCAGTACTTC
. | TRBJ2-3 | TRBV5-1 | TRBD1 | CASSAGQGASDTQYF | TGCGCCAGCAGCGCCGGACAGGGGGCCTCAGATACGCAGTATTTT
. | TRBJ2-5 | TRBV7-2 | TRBD1 | CASSSQGLETQYF | TGTGCCAGCAGCTCACAGGGGTTGGAGACCCAGTACTTC
. | TRBJ2-3 | TRBV28 | TRBD1 | CASSDSGQVHRTDTQYF | TGTGCCAGCAGCGACTCTGGACAGGTCCATCGGACAGATACGCAGTATTTT
. | TRBJ1-2 | TRBV10-3 | . | CAISESRREGSGYTF | TGTGCCATCAGTGAGTCTAGAAGGGAAGGGAGTGGCTACACCTTC
few | TRBJ1-6 | TRBV15 | TRBD1 | CATSRGFGQGASPLHF | TGTGCCACCAGCAGAGGGTTTGGACAGGGTGCTTCACCCCTCCACTTT
. | TRBJ2-2 | TRBV6-5 | TRBD1 | CASSAGGTGELFF | TGTGCCAGCAGCGCAGGGGGCACCGGGGAGCTGTTTTTT
. | TRBJ1-2 | TRBV3-1/TRBV3-2 | . | CASSQEVARGGYTF | TGTGCCAGCAGCCAAGAAGTTGCCCGGGGGGGCTACACCTTC
. | TRBJ1-1 | TRBV2 | . | CASRDFTRNTEAFF | TGTGCCAGCAGGGACTTTACTAGGAACACTGAAGCTTTCTTT
. | TRBJ2-7 | TRBV27 | TRBD1 | CASSEGTGGTYEQYF | TGTGCCAGCAGTGAGGGGACAGGGGGCACCTACGAGCAGTACTTC
. | TRBJ2-3 | TRBV11-2 | TRBD1 | CASNRGRQGTDTQYF | TGTGCCAGCAACAGGGGTCGGCAGGGGACAGATACGCAGTATTTT
. | TRBJ1-6 | TRBV18 | TRBD1 | CASSPTGGVSPLHF | TGTGCCAGCTCACCCACAGGGGGCGTTTCACCCCTCCACTTT
once | TRBJ1-6 | TRBV19 | . | CASTLTGHNSPLHF | TGTGCCAGTACCCTAACAGGGCATAATTCACCCCTCCACTTT
. | TRBJ2-2 | TRBV14 | TRBD1 | CASSQDPGTVNTGELFF | TGTGCCAGCAGCCAGGACCCTGGGACAGTAAACACCGGGGAGCTGTTTTTT
. | TRBJ2-3 | TRBV5-1 | . | CASSGGASADTQYF | TGCGCCAGCAGCGGGGGGGCCAGTGCAGATACGCAGTATTTT
. | TRBJ2-7 | TRBV7-9 | TRBD1 | CASSLGAGGNEQYF | TGTGCCAGCAGCTTAGGGGCAGGGGGCAATGAGCAGTACTTC
. | TRBJ1-5 | TRBV30 | . | CAWSVGTFNNQPQHF | TGTGCCTGGAGTGTCGGGACATTTAACAATCAGCCCCAGCATTTT
. | TRBJ2-7 | TRBV5-1 | TRBD2 | CASSRTGGASYEQYF | TGCGCCAGCAGCCGGACCGGGGGGGCCTCCTACGAGCAGTACTTC
. | TRBJ1-5 | TRBV27 | . | CASSLIGIGAGNQPQHF | TGTGCCAGCAGTTTAATAGGGATAGGGGCGGGCAATCAGCCCCAGCATTTT
. | TRBJ2-7 | TRBV5-6 | . | CASSLLSGSEQYF | TGTGCCAGCAGCTTGTTATCAGGGTCGGAGCAGTACTTC
. | TRBJ1-5 | TRBV12-3/TRBV12-4 | . | CASGGGNQPQHF | TGTGCCAGCGGAGGCGGAAATCAGCCCCAGCATTTT
. | TRBJ1-2 | TRBV19 | TRBD1 | CASSILTGDGYTF | TGTGCCAGTAGTATCCTGACAGGGGATGGCTACACCTTC
. | TRBJ1-3 | TRBV10-3 | TRBD1 | CAISQDRADTIYF | TGTGCCATCAGCCAGGACAGGGCGGACACCATATATTTT
. | TRBJ1-1 | TRBV5-1 | . | CASSPSGRLNTEAFF | TGCGCCAGCAGCCCCTCGGGAAGGTTGAACACTGAAGCTTTCTTT
. | TRBJ2-1 | TRBV29-1 | TRBD2 | CSVEGASGGGEQFF | TGCAGCGTTGAAGGGGCTAGCGGGGGAGGTGAGCAGTTCTTC
. | TRBJ1-4 | TRBV19 | . | CASMVRANEKLFF | TGTGCCAGTATGGTGCGAGCTAATGAAAAACTGTTTTTT
. | TRBJ1-3 | TRBV3-1/TRBV3-2 | . | CASSPYVGQGYGNTIYF | TGTGCCAGCAGCCCGTACGTCGGTCAGGGGTATGGAAACACCATATATTTT
. | TRBJ1-1 | TRBV4-2 | . | CASSQDFQGGTEAFF | TGTGCCAGCAGCCAAGATTTTCAGGGAGGAACTGAAGCTTTCTTT
. | TRBJ2-7 | TRBV27 | TRBD2 | CASSTSGGSEQYF | TGTGCCAGCAGTACTAGCGGGGGGAGCGAGCAGTACTTC
few | TRBJ1-2 | TRBV19 | TRBD1 | CASETGVGYGYTF | TGTGCCAGCGAGACAGGGGTCGGCTATGGCTACACCTTC
. | TRBJ1-3 | TRBV3-1/TRBV3-2 | . | CASSHRGGSGNTIYF | TGTGCCAGCAGCCACCGGGGAGGGTCTGGAAACACCATATATTTT
. | TRBJ1-1 | TRBV6-1 | . | CASSETRQNEAFF | TGTGCCAGCAGTGAGACACGGCAGAATGAAGCTTTCTTT
. | TRBJ1-1 | TRBV6-6 | TRBD1 | CASSPGQGEGAFF | TGTGCCAGCAGTCCGGGACAGGGGGAGGGGGCTTTCTTT
once | TRBJ1-1 | TRBV6-5 | . | CASSYGLSTEAFF | TGTGCCAGCAGTTATGGGCTCAGCACTGAAGCTTTCTTT
once | TRBJ1-5 | TRBV6-6 | . | CATSGARRTGNQPQHF | TGTGCCACCAGTGGGGCCAGGCGTACCGGCAATCAGCCCCAGCATTTT
. | TRBJ1-2 | TRBV6-5 | TRBD1 | CASSRQGFDYGYTF | TGTGCCAGCAGCCGACAGGGATTCGACTATGGCTACACCTTC
. | TRBJ2-7 | TRBV27 | . | CASSTRTRSSYEQYF | TGTGCCAGCAGTACGAGAACTAGGAGCTCCTACGAGCAGTACTTC
once | TRBJ1-5 | TRBV2 | TRBD1 | CASSDGNRGGSNQPQHF | TGTGCCAGCAGTGATGGAAACAGGGGTGGAAGCAATCAGCCCCAGCATTTT
. | TRBJ1-2 | TRBV12-3/TRBV12-4 | . | CASSLYSRGYTF | TGTGCCAGCAGTTTGTACTCCCGGGGCTACACCTTC
. | TRBJ1-1 | TRBV2 | TRBD1 | CASRPGQGYTEAFF | TGTGCCAGCAGGCCTGGACAGGGTTACACTGAAGCTTTCTTT
. | TRBJ1-1 | TRBV11-3 | . | CASSLDSQVGGRTEAFF | TGTGCCAGCAGCTTAGACTCCCAAGTTGGCGGGCGGACTGAAGCTTTCTTT
. | TRBJ1-1 | TRBV7-2 | . | CASSGRGEAFF | TGTGCCAGCAGCGGAAGGGGTGAAGCTTTCTTT
. | TRBJ2-1 | TRBV5-4 | . | CASSPGGGASSNEQFF | TGTGCCAGCAGCCCCGGTGGTGGCGCTAGTTCCAATGAGCAGTTCTTC
. | TRBJ1-1 | TRBV7-9 | . | CASSLRGGDTEAFF | TGTGCCAGCAGCCTCCGGGGAGGCGACACTGAAGCTTTCTTT
. | TRBJ2-5 | TRBV7-6 | TRBD1 | CASSFLPGQGNVETQYF | TGTGCCAGCAGCTTCCTACCGGGACAGGGGAACGTGGAGACCCAGTACTTC